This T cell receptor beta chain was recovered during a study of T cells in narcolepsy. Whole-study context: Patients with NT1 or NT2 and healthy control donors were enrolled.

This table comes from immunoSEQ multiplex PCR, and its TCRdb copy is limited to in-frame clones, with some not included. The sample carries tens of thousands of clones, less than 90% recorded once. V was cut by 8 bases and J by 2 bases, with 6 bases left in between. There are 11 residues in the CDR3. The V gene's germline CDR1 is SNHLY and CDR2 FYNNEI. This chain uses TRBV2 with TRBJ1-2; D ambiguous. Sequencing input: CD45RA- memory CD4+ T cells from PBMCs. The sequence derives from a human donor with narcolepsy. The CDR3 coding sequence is TGTGCCAGCGTATCCAACTATGGCTACACCTTC. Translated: CASVSNYGYTF.